This paragraph reports one T cell receptor beta chain. Just one base apart from a much larger clone, this may be a read error. Only newly diagnosed hyperthyroidism patients aged 18 to 65, with under 2 months' duration, were enrolled. TCR beta CDR3 regions were amplified from RNA transcripts. Second-round multiplex PCR followed a first-round RT-PCR using HTBI primers. TCRdb called the multiplex PCR reads again in MiXCR, with one record for every CDR3 protein. The table lists about 550,000 distinct CDR3 sequences, under 40% of them singletons. The data originate from a study of Graves' ophthalmopathy and Graves' hyperthyroidism. Trimming at V came to 4 bases and at J to 6 bases, leaving 1 base not matched to a gene. This CDR3 contains 14 residues. CDR1 is LGHDT and CDR2 is YNNKEL in the germline V gene (reference sequence).

The genes are TRBV3-1 and TRBJ2-2, with 11 bases matching TRBD1. This clonotype was sampled from an adult man with Graves' hyperthyroidism. The sequenced sample was peripheral blood or thyroid tissue (not recorded which). The CDR3 DNA is TGTGCCAGCAGCCGGGGACAGGGGGCCGGGGAGCTGTTTTTT. It encodes CASSRGQGAGELFF.